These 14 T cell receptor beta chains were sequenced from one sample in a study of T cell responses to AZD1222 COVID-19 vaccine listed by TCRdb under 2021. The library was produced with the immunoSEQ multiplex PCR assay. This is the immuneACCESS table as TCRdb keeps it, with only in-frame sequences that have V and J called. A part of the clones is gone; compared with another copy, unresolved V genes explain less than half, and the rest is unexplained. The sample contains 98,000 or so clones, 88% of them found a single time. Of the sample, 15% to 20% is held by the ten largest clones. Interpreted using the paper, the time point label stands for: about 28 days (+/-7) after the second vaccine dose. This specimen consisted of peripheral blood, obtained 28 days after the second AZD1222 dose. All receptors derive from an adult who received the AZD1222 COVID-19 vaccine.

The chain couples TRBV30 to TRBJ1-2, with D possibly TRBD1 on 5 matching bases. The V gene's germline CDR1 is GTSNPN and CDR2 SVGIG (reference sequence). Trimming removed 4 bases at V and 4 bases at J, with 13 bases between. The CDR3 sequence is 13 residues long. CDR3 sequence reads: CAWTEGRFYGYTF. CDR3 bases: TGTGCCTGGACGGAGGGGCGTTTCTATGGCTACACCTTC.

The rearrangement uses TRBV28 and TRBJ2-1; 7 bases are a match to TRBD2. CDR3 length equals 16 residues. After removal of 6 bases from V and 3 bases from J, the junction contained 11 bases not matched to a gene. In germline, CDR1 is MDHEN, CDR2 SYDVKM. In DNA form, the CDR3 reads TGTGCCAGCAGCCCGGGGAGCGGGAAAGACTACAATGAGCAGTTCTTC. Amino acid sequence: CASSPGSGKDYNEQFF.

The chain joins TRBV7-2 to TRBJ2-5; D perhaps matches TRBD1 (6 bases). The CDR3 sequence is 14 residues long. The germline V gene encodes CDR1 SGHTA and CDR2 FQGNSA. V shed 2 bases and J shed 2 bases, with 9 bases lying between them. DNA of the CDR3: TGTGCCAGCAGCTTAAATCAGGGGCAAGAGACCCAGTACTTC. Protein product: CASSLNQGQETQYF.

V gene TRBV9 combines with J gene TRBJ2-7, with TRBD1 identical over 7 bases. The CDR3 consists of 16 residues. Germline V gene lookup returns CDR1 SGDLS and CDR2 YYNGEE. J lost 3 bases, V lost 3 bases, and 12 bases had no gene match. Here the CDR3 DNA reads TGTGCCAGCAGCGAATACGGGACAGCTGTAGTCTACGAGCAGTACTTC. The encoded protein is CASSEYGTAVVYEQYF.

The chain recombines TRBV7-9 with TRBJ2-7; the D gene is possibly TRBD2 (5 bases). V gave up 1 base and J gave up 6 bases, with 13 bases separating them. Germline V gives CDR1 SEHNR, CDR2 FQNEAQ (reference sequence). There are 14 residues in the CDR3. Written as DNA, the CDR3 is TGTGCCAGCAGCTTAGTAGAGGGAGCGAGCGAGCAGTACTTC. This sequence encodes CASSLVEGASEQYF.

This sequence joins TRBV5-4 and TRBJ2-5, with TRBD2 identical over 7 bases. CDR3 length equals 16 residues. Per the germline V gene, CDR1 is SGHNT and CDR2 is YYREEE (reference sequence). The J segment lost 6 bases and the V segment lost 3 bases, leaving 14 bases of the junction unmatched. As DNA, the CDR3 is TGTGCCAGCAGCTCCGCTTTTGCGGGAGCTAGGAAGACCCAGTACTTC. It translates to CASSSAFAGARKTQYF.

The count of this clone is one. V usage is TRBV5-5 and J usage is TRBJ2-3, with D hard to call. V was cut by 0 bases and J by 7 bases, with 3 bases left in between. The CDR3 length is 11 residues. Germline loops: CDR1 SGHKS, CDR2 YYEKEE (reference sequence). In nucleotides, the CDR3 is TGTGCCAGCAGCTTGGACTATACGCAGTATTTT. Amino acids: CASSLDYTQYF.

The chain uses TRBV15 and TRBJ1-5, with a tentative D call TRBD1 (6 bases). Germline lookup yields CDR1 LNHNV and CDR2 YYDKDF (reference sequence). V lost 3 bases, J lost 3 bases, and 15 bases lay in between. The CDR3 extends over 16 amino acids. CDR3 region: CATSSTRGIFNQPQHF. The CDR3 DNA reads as TGTGCCACCAGCAGTACCAGGGGAATCTTCAATCAGCCCCAGCATTTT.

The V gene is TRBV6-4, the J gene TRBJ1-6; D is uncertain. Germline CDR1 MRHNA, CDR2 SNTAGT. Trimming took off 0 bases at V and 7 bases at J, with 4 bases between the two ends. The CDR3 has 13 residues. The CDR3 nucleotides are TGTGCCAGCAGTGACTCGACAAATTCACCCCTCCACTTT. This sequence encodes CASSDSTNSPLHF.

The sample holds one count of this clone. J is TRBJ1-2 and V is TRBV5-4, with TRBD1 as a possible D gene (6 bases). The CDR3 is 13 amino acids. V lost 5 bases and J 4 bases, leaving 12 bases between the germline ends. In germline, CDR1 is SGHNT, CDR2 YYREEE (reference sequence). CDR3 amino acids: CASRLQGRYGYTF. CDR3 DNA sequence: TGTGCCAGCAGGTTACAGGGACGCTATGGCTACACCTTC.

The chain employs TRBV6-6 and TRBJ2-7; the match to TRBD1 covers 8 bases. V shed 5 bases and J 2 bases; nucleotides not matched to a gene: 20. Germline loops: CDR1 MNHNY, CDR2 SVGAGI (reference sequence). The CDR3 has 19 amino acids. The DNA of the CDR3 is TGTGCCAGCAGTCCCACCCGGACAGGGCCAAAGAAACGTCCCTACGAGCAGTACTTC. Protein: CASSPTRTGPKKRPYEQYF.

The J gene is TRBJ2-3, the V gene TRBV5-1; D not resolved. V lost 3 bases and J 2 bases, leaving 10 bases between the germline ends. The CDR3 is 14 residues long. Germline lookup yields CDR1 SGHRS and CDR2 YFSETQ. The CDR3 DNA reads TGCGCCAGCAGCTCGTCAGAGATCACAGATACGCAGTATTTT. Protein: CASSSSEITDTQYF.

The CDR3 region is CASSVAGGTDTQYF. The CDR3 DNA reads as TGCGCCAGCAGTGTAGCGGGAGGCACAGATACGCAGTATTTT. This sequence joins TRBV10-1 and TRBJ2-3; 9 bases line up with TRBD2. CDR3 length: 14 residues. Per germline, CDR1 WNHNN and CDR2 SYGVQD (reference sequence). After removal of 4 bases from V and 1 base from J, the junction contained 0 bases not matched to a gene.

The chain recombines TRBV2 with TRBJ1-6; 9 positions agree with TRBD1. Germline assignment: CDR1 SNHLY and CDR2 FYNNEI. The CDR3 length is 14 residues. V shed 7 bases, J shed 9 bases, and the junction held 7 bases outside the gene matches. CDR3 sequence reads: CASIRGQGGSPLHF. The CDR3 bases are TGTGCCAGCATTAGGGGACAGGGTGGTTCACCCCTCCACTTT.